Listed below are T cell receptor beta chains from one sample, sequenced in a study of control samples from healthy donors and cancer patients. Assay used: immunoSEQ multiplex PCR; TCRdb lists only in-frame clones, some missing. The top ten hold more than 3.5% of the sample, which has about 94,000 clones, approximately 90% seen once. Source material: blood. The origin of the receptors is a young woman in good health. The CDR3 runs from the conserved cysteine through the conserved F or W. The D gene is left open where the match is weak. Size tells how often a clone was seen (once, few, many) or the class of an expanded clone, and some rows leave it out.

>-|TRBV18|-|TRBJ1-5
CASSLVGEWLQPQHF
TGTGCCAGCTCACTAGTGGGGGAGTGGTTGCAGCCCCAGCATTTT
>TRBD2|TRBV9|once|TRBJ2-3
CASSVGTSGGLTDTQYF
TGTGCCAGCAGCGTAGGGACTAGCGGGGGCCTTACAGATACGCAGTATTTT
>-|TRBV5-1|-|TRBJ1-4
CASSLAAGSDEKLFF
TGCGCCAGCAGCTTGGCCGCCGGAAGCGACGAAAAACTGTTTTTT
>-|TRBV19|-|TRBJ1-4
CASRLPGGNEKLFF
TGTGCCAGTCGCCTCCCGGGAGGGAATGAAAAACTGTTTTTT
>-|TRBV6-2/TRBV6-3|-|TRBJ2-7
CASSYSGHSSYEQYF
TGTGCCAGCAGTTACTCGGGCCACAGCTCCTACGAGCAGTACTTC
>TRBD1|TRBV7-9|-|TRBJ1-5
CASSPSTGGRPQHF
TGTGCCAGCAGCCCGTCGACAGGGGGAAGGCCCCAGCATTTT
>-|TRBV6-5|-|TRBJ2-1
CAGGAYNEQFF
TGTGCGGGCGGGGCCTACAATGAGCAGTTCTTC
>-|TRBV7-9|-|TRBJ1-1
CASSPRVTSRGRLNTEAFF
TGTGCCAGCAGCCCGCGAGTAACGTCCCGAGGAAGGTTGAACACTGAAGCTTTCTTT
>-|TRBV2|medium-sized|TRBJ1-4
CASSADTSTNEKLFF
TGTGCCAGCAGTGCGGACACCTCAACTAATGAAAAACTGTTTTTT
>-|TRBV6-5|-|TRBJ1-6
CASTYYRVDNSPLHF
TGTGCCAGCACTTACTACAGGGTAGATAATTCACCCCTCCACTTT
>TRBD2|TRBV2|once|TRBJ2-3
CASSYLAGDTDTQYF
TGTGCCAGCAGTTACCTAGCGGGGGACACAGATACGCAGTATTTT
>-|TRBV19|-|TRBJ1-5
CASSGTFNQPQHF
TGTGCCAGTAGTGGAACTTTCAATCAGCCCCAGCATTTT
>-|TRBV3-1/TRBV3-2|-|TRBJ2-1
CASSQDGASYNEQFF
TGTGCCAGCAGCCAAGATGGGGCGTCGTACAATGAGCAGTTCTTC
>-|TRBV6-6|once|TRBJ2-5
CASSYIRQETQYF
TGTGCCAGCAGTTACATTAGGCAAGAGACCCAGTACTTC
>-|TRBV2|-|TRBJ1-2
CASSEIVNYGYTF
TGTGCCAGCAGTGAAATAGTAAACTATGGCTACACCTTC
>TRBD1|TRBV5-1|-|TRBJ1-1
CASSLLGQTNTEAFF
TGCGCCAGCAGCTTGTTGGGACAGACGAACACTGAAGCTTTCTTT